This T cell receptor beta chain was observed in a study of T-cell reconstitution after alpha-beta-depleted transplantation in children. In this sample, this clonotype turned up a few times. Construction of the TCRbeta library involved unique molecular identifiers. TCRdb independently ran MiXCR on the PCR reads; one entry per CDR3 protein. The repertoire holds 450,000 to 600,000 distinct CDR3 sequences, about 17% seen once, with over 3% in the top ten. This CDR3 has 11 residues. Looked up from germline, CDR1 is MNHNS and CDR2 is SASEGT. V was clipped by 0 bases and J by 10 bases, with 4 bases between them.

The chain joins TRBV6-1 to TRBJ2-1; D is ambiguous. This receptor was identified in a human donor who donated a stem cell graft to a child with acute lymphoblastic leukemia. Specimen: PBMCs from the stem cell graft donor, collected from the stem cell graft. The CDR3 DNA sequence: TGTGCCAGCAGTGAAGCCTGGGAGCAGTTCTTC. It yields the protein CASSEAWEQFF.